The source of this TCR beta chain is a study of blood T cell repertoires in COVID-19. Study information: Samples representing acute and convalescent COVID-19 were sourced from the United States, Italy and Spain. PBMCs, B-cell-depleted T cells, or T cells provided the cDNA or gDNA that made up the material.

Source study methods: Amplification of reference gene primers provided the estimated nucleated cell counts. The data were produced by immunoSEQ multiplex PCR, yet TCRdb's version contains in-frame clones alone and is incomplete. From that table come the V and J calls and clone size; the DNA was used to work out D and trimming. This sample has about 72,000 clones, with 88% found just once. CDR1 and CDR2 from the germline V gene are SGHTA and FQGTGA. The length of the CDR3 is 14 residues. With 5 bases clipped from V and 9 bases from J, the junction kept 7 bases outside the gene matches. The receptor was isolated from a man over 45 with acute or convalescent COVID-19. The sequenced sample was peripheral blood. V and J are TRBV7-3 and TRBJ2-1; TRBD1 aligns across 10 bases. The CDR3 here is CASSPGQGQGEQFF. The CDR3, as DNA: TGTGCCAGCAGCCCGGGACAGGGGCAAGGTGAGCAGTTCTTC.